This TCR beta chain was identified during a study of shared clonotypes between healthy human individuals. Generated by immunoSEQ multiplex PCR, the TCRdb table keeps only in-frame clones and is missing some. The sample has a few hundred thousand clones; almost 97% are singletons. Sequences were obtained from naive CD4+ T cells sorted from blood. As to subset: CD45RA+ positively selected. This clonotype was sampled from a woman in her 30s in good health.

This CDR3 reads CASSLTRGASNQPQHF. In DNA form, the CDR3 reads TGTGCCAGCAGCTTAACGCGGGGGGCGAGCAATCAGCCCCAGCATTTT. The V and J genes are TRBV7-9 and TRBJ1-5; tentative D call: TRBD1 (6 bases). This CDR3 is 16 amino acids long. The V and J ends lost 2 bases and 1 base respectively, with 12 bases between them. Germline-derived CDR1 and CDR2 are SEHNR and FQNEAQ (reference sequence).